This T cell receptor beta chain emerged from a study of sequential checkpoint blockade in melanoma. The treatment was: randomized to nivolumab then ipilimumab (arm A) or the reverse (arm B). Profiling relied on immunoSEQ multiplex PCR, and the TCRdb table lists in-frame clones only, not all of them. The sample has about 7,300 clones, around 24% seen once; the top ten hold about a tenth. This clone was counted many times. This CDR3 has 15 amino acids. The sample was tumor tissue (inferred from file names), taken from a patient given nivolumab and ipilimumab in sequence. V is TRBV7-5 and J is TRBJ2-3. TRBV7-5 is recorded as a pseudogene. The receptor was derived from a human donor with melanoma. Here the CDR3 reads CASSRPNPSTDTQYF. CDR3 coding DNA: TGTGCCAGCAGCCGGCCCAACCCTAGCACAGATACGCAGTATTTT.